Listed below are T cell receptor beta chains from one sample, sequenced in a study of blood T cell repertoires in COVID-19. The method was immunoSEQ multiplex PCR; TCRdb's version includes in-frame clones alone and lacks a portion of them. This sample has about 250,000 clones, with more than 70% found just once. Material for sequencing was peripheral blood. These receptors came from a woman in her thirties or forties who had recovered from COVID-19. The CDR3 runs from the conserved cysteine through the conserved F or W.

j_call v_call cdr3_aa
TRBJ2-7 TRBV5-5 CASSPATLRHEQYF
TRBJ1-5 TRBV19 CASTRGAPGHQPQHF
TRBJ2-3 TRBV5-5 CASSGTPTSTDTQYF
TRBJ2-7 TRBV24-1 CATGEFGEQYF
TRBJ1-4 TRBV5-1 CASSLGDSLNTEKLFF
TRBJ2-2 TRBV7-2 CASSFPRQGGSGELFF
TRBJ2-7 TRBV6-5 CASSYSSVADSYEQYF
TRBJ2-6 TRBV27 CASSSFSGANVLTF
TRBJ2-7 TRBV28 CASSLLTGEQYF
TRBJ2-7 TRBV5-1 CASSQTGPFYEQYF
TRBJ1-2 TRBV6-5 CASSSPGGGVYGYTF
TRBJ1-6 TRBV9 CASSRDRVSPLHF
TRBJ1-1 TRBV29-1 CSVELGQGVAFF
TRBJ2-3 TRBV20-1 CSARAREEQYF
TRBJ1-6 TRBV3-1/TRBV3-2 CASSQMGGYNSPLHF
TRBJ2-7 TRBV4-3 CASSQDYWGVSSYEQYF
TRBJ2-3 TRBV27 CASSPGHKSTDTQYF
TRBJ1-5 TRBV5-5 CASSLEGGRQPQHF
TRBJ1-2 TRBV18 CASSLDYGYTF
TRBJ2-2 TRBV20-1 CSAAGIGELFF
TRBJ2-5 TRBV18 CASSGGGLQETQYF
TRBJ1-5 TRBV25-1 CASSETTSGRFGNQPQHF
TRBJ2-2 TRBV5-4 CASSGDSNTGELFF
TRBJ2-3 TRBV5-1 CASRSSGDTDTQYF
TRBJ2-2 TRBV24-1 CATSGGGGNTGELFF
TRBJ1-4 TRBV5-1 CASSERTGGRTNEKLFF
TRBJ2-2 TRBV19 CASKDRANTGELFF
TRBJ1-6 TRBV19 CASSYRGQSPLHF
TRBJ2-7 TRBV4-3 CASSQGSGEFYEQYF
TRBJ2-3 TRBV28 CASDLMGLAGQSTDTQYF
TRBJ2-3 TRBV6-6 CASRPGTATDTQYF
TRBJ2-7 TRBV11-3 CASSLENWGQRAYEQYF
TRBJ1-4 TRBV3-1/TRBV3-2 CASSRTPEVPEKLFF
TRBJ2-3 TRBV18 CASSTLDRGPDTQYF
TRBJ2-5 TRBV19 CASSGSPTETQYF
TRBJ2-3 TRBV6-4 CASSDSGGATDTQYF
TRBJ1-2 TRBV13 CASSTPGVGVYGYTF